Shown below are 5 T cell receptor beta chains from a single sample sequenced in a study of T cell responses to AZD1222 COVID-19 vaccine. TCRdb's copy holds only in-frame clones and misses some; the assay was immunoSEQ multiplex PCR. This sample carries 90,000 to 130,000 clones, around 81% of them seen once, and the ten largest clones take around 9.9%. The sample consisted of peripheral blood, taken on day 0 of AZD1222 vaccination. Receptor source: an adult in good health.

This chain uses TRBV5-1 with TRBJ1-1; a weak D match, TRBD1 (6 bases). V was clipped by 4 bases and J by 5 bases, with 18 bases between them. CDR1 SGHRS and CDR2 YFSETQ come from the germline V gene. The CDR3 contains 15 residues. Written as DNA, the CDR3 is TGCGCCAGCAGCCCGACCGGGGGGCTCTGGACTGAAGCTTTCTTT. Translation gives CASSPTGGLWTEAFF.

This clone was counted between two and nine times. The V and J genes are TRBV30 and TRBJ1-6; D is unclear. Germline V gene data show CDR1 as GTSNPN and CDR2 as SVGIG (reference sequence). This CDR3 has 12 residues. V was pared by 4 bases and J by 5 bases, with 6 bases between. The CDR3 sequence is CAWNHNNSPLHF. Here the CDR3 DNA reads TGTGCCTGGAACCATAATAATTCACCCCTCCACTTT.

The chain recombines TRBV11-3 with TRBJ2-2, with D maybe TRBD2 (6 bases). The length of the CDR3 is 16 residues. The germline V gene has CDR1 SGHNT and CDR2 YENEEA. The ends were cut back, 7 bases at V and 5 bases at J, with 20 bases in the middle. The CDR3: CASIPRARGGTGELFF. DNA for the CDR3: TGTGCCAGCATCCCGAGGGCGCGGGGTGGGACCGGGGAGCTGTTTTTT.

CDR3 bases: TGTGCCAGCAGTTTGCTAGGGGGACAAGATCAGCCCCAGCATTTT. The encoded protein is CASSLLGGQDQPQHF. The chain uses TRBV28 and TRBJ1-5; perhaps TRBD1 as D (6 bases). Trimming pared 3 bases from V and 5 bases from J, leaving 14 bases between. From germline, CDR1 is MDHEN and CDR2 SYDVKM. This CDR3 contains 15 residues.

The V and J genes are TRBV6-9 and TRBJ2-5; D uncertain. There are 14 residues in the CDR3. The germline CDR1 and CDR2 sequences are MNHGY and SVAAGI. Trimming cost V 2 bases and J 3 bases, with 10 bases left between them. This chain's CDR3 is CASSYPSEKETQYF. CDR3 nucleotide sequence: TGTGCCAGCAGTTATCCGTCAGAGAAAGAGACCCAGTACTTC.